A single sample is the source of the 17 T cell receptor beta chains below, sequenced in a study of CD8 T cells in Susac syndrome (dated by TCRdb to the late 2010s). Library construction relied on the immunoSEQ multiplex PCR assay. RNA was extracted using the RNeasy kit, and roughly 0.5 to 1 ug of the RNA was reverse transcribed with random hexamers. TCRdb reran the public reads through fastp at Q25 and MiXCR, keeping productive beta chains. Each entry merges the rows of one CDR3 protein and shows their most common DNA and genes. A total of 100,000 to 150,000 distinct CDR3 sequences appear in this sample, roughly 80% of them only once. The top ten clonotypes cover roughly 0.53% of the sample. The sequencing sample was made of CD8+ T cells from PBMCs. The receptors originated from a human donor with multiple sclerosis.

The chain joins TRBV13 to TRBJ2-7; D not resolved. Germline CDR1 and CDR2: PRHDT and FYEKMQ (reference sequence). The germline V and J ends were trimmed by 0 bases and 3 bases, with 6 bases remaining between them. The CDR3 has 13 amino acids. The CDR3 spells CASSLGQFYEQYV. In DNA form, the CDR3 reads TGTGCCAGCAGCTTAGGGCAATTCTACGAGCAGTACGTC.

The chain uses TRBV28 and TRBJ2-1, with TRBD1 identical over 8 bases. With 6 bases clipped from V and 0 bases from J, the junction kept 4 bases outside the gene matches. The CDR3 contains 15 residues. Germline CDR1 and CDR2: MDHEN and SYDVKM. CDR3 in DNA: TGTGCCAGCAGCCTAGGACAGGGCTCCTACAATGAGCAGTTCTTC. It translates to CASSLGQGSYNEQFF.

The chain recombines TRBV5-4 with TRBJ1-1, with D possibly matching TRBD1 (5 bases). This CDR3 has 15 residues. V lost 0 bases and J 1 base, leaving 10 bases between the germline ends. Germline V lookup: CDR1 SGHNT, CDR2 YYREEE (reference sequence). The CDR3 nucleotides are TGTGCCAGCAGCTTGGTCGGGGGACCGAACACTGAAGCTTTCTTT. It codes for CASSLVGGPNTEAFF.

V is TRBV12-2 and J is TRBJ2-7; the D segment call TRBD2 is taken from the table without a DNA check. TRBV12-2 is tagged as a pseudogene. The CDR3 is 15 residues long. CDR3 DNA: TGTGCAAGTCGCTTAAGGACTACAAACTCCTACGAGCAGTACGTC. Protein sequence: CASRLRTTNSYEQYV.

V is TRBV3-1 and J is TRBJ1-2; D is undetermined. This CDR3 has 14 amino acids. Germline CDR1 LGHDT, CDR2 YNNKEL (reference sequence). The ends were cut back, 4 bases at V and 4 bases at J, with 13 bases in the middle. CDR3 sequence reads: CASSPGAPGYGYTF. In DNA, the CDR3 is TGTGCCAGCAGCCCAGGAGCCCCGGGCTATGGCTACACCTTC.

The chain links TRBV4-1 to TRBJ2-5, with 9 bases matching TRBD1. This CDR3 is built from 15 residues. Germline V gene lookup returns CDR1 MGHRA and CDR2 YSYEKL. After removal of 5 bases from V and 4 bases from J, the junction contained 8 bases not matched to a gene. The CDR3: CASSYRGRGGETQYF. The CDR3, as DNA: TGCGCCAGCAGCTACAGGGGGCGCGGTGGAGAGACCCAGTACTTC.

The V and J genes are TRBV2 and TRBJ1-1, with a tentative D call TRBD1 (6 bases). Per the germline V gene, CDR1 is SNHLY and CDR2 is FYNNEI. The CDR3 is 13 residues long. V was cut by 0 bases and J by 8 bases, with 10 bases left in between. The CDR3 nucleotides read TGTGCCAGCAGTGAAGCGCGGACAGAAGAAGCTTTCTTT. It translates to CASSEARTEEAFF.

The V call is TRBV4-2, the J call TRBJ2-7; a weak D match, TRBD2 (6 bases). CDR3 length: 18 residues. V shed 3 bases and J shed 5 bases, with 26 bases lying between them. Looked up from germline, CDR1 is LGHNA and CDR2 is YNFKEQ. CDR3 bases: TGTGCCAGCAGCCAGACCCTGCTTCGGACTACCTCCTGGGACGAGCAGTACTTC. It translates to CASSQTLLRTTSWDEQYF.

This clonotype was found once. This chain joins TRBV27 and TRBJ2-2; the D gene could be TRBD1 or TRBD2 (5 bases each). There are 17 residues in the CDR3. Trimming pared 6 bases from V and 7 bases from J, leaving 24 bases between. The germline V gene has CDR1 MNHEY and CDR2 SMNVEV (reference sequence). This CDR3 reads CASSPSPGTLGFGELFF. CDR3 coding DNA: TGTGCCAGCAGCCCTTCACCCGGGACCCTTGGTTTCGGGGAGCTGTTTTTT.

This chain joins TRBV6-1 and TRBJ1-1; D perhaps matches TRBD1 (5 bases). V lost 2 bases and J 7 bases, leaving 14 bases between the germline ends. The germline V gene encodes CDR1 MNHNS and CDR2 SASEGT. The CDR3 contains 14 residues. CDR3 bases: TGTGCCAGCAGTGAACCCCGGACACAAGATGAAGCTTTCTTT. Translated, it gives CASSEPRTQDEAFF.

V usage is TRBV2 and J usage is TRBJ1-6; 7 nucleotides agree with TRBD1. The CDR3 loop spans 14 amino acids. Germline loops: CDR1 SNHLY, CDR2 FYNNEI. The junction had 8 bases not matched to a gene; V was cut back by 8 bases and J by 7 bases. This CDR3 is CASGRTGGNSPLHF. As DNA, the CDR3 is TGTGCCAGCGGACGGACAGGAGGAAATTCACCCCTCCACTTT.

J is TRBJ2-1 and V is TRBV27; TRBD2 matches at 9 bases. From germline, CDR1 is MNHEY and CDR2 SMNVEV (reference sequence). This CDR3 comprises 16 residues. The ends lost 5 bases at V and 2 bases at J; junction bases unmatched: 7. CDR3 in DNA: TGTGCCAGCAGTCTGGGTCTAGCGGGAACCTACAATGAGCAGTTCTTC. It encodes CASSLGLAGTYNEQFF.

This chain links TRBV19 with TRBJ2-1, with D possibly being TRBD1 or TRBD2 (5 bases each). The CDR3 loop spans 15 amino acids. Germline V lookup: CDR1 LNHDA, CDR2 SQIVND (reference sequence). The V and J ends lost 3 bases and 6 bases respectively, with 15 bases between them. This CDR3 reads CASSIPGLSTNEQFF. The DNA of the CDR3 is TGTGCCAGTAGTATCCCGGGGCTATCAACCAATGAGCAGTTCTTC.

This clonotype was counted a single time. V is TRBV5-5 and J is TRBJ1-2, with no clear D. CDR1 SGHKS and CDR2 YYEKEE come from the germline V gene (reference sequence). V was clipped by 0 bases and J by 5 bases, with 11 bases between them. This CDR3 has 14 residues. The CDR3 is CASSLAGVPYGYTF. The CDR3 coding sequence is TGTGCCAGCAGCTTGGCCGGAGTACCATATGGCTACACCTTC.

The chain has TRBV5-6 and TRBJ2-2, with TRBD1 identical over 8 bases. Germline V gives CDR1 SGHDT, CDR2 YYEEEE. There are 15 residues in the CDR3. V shed 4 bases, J shed 4 bases, and the junction held 6 bases outside the gene matches. CDR3 DNA: TGTGCCAGCAGCCCGGACAGGGCGGGCACCGGGGAGCTGTTTTTT. Protein sequence: CASSPDRAGTGELFF. Using reference TRBV5-6 and TRBJ2-2 for the parts outside the CDR3, the full variable domain is DAGVTQSPTHLIKTRGQQVTLRCSPKSGHDTVSWYQQALGQGPQFIFQYYEEEERQRGNFPDRFSGHQFPNYSSELNVNALLLGDSALYLCASSPDRAGTGELFFGEGSRLTVL.

The chain recombines TRBV27 with TRBJ1-1; TRBD1 matches 9 bases. The V gene end was trimmed by 6 bases and the J gene end by 4 bases; junction bases not matched to a gene: 12. There are 16 residues in the CDR3. CDR1 and CDR2 (germline): MNHEY, SMNVEV (reference sequence). CDR3: CASRISGQGSSTEAFF. The CDR3 DNA sequence: TGTGCCAGCAGGATTTCCGGACAGGGGTCGAGCACTGAAGCTTTCTTT.

A word on this clonotype: A much bigger clone sits one base away, suggesting this may be a read error. The V gene is TRBV11-2, the J gene TRBJ2-2, with D perhaps TRBD2 (6 bases). Germline V gene sequence: CDR1 SGHAT, CDR2 FQNNGV. The CDR3 has 14 residues. In DNA form, the CDR3 reads TGTGCCAGCAGCAGGAGAGGCAACACCGGGGAGGTGTTTTTT. Residues: CASSRRGNTGEVFF.